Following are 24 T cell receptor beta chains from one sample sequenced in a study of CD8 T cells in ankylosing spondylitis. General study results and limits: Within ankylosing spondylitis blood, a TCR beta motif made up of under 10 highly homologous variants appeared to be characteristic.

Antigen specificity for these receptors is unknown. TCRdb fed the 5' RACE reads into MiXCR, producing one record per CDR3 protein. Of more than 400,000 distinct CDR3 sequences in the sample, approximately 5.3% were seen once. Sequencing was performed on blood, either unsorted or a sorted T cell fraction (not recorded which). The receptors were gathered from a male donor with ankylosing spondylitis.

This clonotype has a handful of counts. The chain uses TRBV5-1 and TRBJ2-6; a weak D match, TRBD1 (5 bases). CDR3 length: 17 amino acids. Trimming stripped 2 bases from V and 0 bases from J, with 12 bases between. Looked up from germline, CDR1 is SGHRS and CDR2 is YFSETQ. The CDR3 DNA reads TGCGCCAGCAGCTTTCCAGGGCCCCCCTCTGGGGCCAACGTCCTGACTTTC. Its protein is CASSFPGPPSGANVLTF.

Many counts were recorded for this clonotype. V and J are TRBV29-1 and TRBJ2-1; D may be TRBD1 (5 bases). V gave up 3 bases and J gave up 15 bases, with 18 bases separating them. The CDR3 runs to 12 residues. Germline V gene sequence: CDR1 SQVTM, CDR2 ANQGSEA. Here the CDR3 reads CSVDGPGQGAFF. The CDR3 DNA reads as TGCAGCGTTGATGGGCCAGGGCAGGGTGCGTTCTTC.

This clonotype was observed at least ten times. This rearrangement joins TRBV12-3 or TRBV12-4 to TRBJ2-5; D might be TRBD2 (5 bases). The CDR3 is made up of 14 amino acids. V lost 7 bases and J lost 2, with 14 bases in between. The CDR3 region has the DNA TGTGCCAGCACCGGACCTAGGAGGCAAGAGACCCAGTACTTC. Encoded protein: CASTGPRRQETQYF.

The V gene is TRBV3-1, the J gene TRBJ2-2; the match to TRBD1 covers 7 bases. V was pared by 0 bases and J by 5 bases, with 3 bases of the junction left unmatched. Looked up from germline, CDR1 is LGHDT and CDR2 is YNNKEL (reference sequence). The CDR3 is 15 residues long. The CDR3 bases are TGTGCCAGCAGCCAAGATCCCAGGGGGACCGGGGAGCTGTTTTTT. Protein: CASSQDPRGTGELFF.

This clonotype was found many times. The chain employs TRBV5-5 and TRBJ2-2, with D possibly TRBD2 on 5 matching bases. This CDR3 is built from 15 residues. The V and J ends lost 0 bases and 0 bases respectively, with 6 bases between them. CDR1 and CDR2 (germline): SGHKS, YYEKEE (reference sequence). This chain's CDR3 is CASSLGSANTGELFF. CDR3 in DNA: TGTGCCAGCAGCTTGGGTAGCGCGAACACCGGGGAGCTGTTTTTT.

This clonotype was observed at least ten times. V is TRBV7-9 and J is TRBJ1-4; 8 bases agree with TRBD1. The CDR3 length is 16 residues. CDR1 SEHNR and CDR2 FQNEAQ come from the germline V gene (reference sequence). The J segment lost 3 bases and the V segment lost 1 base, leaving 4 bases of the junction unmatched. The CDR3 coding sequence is TGTGCCAGCAGCTTAGGCGACAGGGGTGCTAATGAAAAACTGTTTTTT. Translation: CASSLGDRGANEKLFF.

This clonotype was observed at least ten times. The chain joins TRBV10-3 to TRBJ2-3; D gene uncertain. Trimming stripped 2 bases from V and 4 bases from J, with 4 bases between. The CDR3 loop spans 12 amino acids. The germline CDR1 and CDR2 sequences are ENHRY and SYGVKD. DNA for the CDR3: TGTGCCATCAGTGAGGCGTCAGATACGCAGTATTTT. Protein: CAISEASDTQYF.

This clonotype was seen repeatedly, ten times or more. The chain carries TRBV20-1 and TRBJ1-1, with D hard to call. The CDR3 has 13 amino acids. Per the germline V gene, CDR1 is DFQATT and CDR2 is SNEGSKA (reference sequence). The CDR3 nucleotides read TGCGCCTACCTGAGACCTGAGAACACTGAAGCTTTCTTT. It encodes CAYLRPENTEAFF.

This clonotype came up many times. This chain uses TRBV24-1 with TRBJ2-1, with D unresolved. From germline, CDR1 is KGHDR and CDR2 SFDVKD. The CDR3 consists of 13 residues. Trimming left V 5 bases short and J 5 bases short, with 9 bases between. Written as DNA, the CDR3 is TGTGCCACCAGTGGGCAGCAAGACAATGAGCAGTTCTTC. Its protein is CATSGQQDNEQFF.

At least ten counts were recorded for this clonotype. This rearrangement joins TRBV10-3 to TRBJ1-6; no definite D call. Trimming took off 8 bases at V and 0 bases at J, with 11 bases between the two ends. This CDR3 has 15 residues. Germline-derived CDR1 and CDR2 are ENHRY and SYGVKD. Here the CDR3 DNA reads TGTGCCATCGGGCGGGGTAACTCCTATAATTCACCCCTCCACTTT. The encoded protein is CAIGRGNSYNSPLHF.

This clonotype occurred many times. The CDR3 DNA reads as TGCGCCAGCAGCCAAGATTCAGTAGGGGGGTCCCCTGAAGCTTTCTTT. This gives the protein CASSQDSVGGSPEAFF. The rearrangement uses TRBV4-3 and TRBJ1-1; possible D gene TRBD1, 6 bases. Per germline, CDR1 LGHNA and CDR2 YSLEER. The CDR3 extends over 16 amino acids. The ends were cut back, 0 bases at V and 6 bases at J, with 17 bases in the middle.

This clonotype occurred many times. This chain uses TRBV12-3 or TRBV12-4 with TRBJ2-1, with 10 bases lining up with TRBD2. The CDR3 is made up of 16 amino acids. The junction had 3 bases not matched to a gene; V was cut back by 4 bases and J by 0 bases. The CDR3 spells CASSSLAGDSYNEQFF. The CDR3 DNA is TGTGCCAGCAGTTCCCTAGCGGGGGACTCCTACAATGAGCAGTTCTTC.

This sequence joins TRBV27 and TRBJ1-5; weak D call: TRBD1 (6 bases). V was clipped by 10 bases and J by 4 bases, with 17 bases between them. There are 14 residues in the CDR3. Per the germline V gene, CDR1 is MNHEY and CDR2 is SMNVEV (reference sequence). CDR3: CAIGLEGGNQPQHF. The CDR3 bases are TGTGCCATCGGACTAGAGGGGGGGAATCAGCCCCAGCATTTT.

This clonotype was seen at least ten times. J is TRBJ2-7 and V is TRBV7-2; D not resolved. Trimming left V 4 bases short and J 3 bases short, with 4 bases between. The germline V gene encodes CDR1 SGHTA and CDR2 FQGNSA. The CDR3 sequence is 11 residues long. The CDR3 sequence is CASSSYYEQYF. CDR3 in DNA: TGTGCCAGCAGCTCCTACTACGAGCAGTACTTC.

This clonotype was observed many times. The CDR3 loop reads CASSSKGSGETQYF. The DNA for the CDR3 is TGTGCCAGCAGCTCAAAGGGGAGTGGAGAGACCCAGTACTTC. This chain uses TRBV5-6 with TRBJ2-5; either TRBD1 or TRBD2 may supply D (5 bases each). CDR1 and CDR2 from the germline V gene are SGHDT and YYEEEE. The CDR3 spans 14 residues. The V and J ends lost 3 bases and 4 bases respectively, with 13 bases between them.

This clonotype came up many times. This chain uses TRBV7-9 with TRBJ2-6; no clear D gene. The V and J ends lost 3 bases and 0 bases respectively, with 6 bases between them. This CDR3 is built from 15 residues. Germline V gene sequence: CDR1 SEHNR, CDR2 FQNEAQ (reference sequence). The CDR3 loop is CASSFWVSGANVLTF. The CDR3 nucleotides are TGTGCCAGCAGCTTCTGGGTCTCTGGGGCCAACGTCCTGACTTTC.

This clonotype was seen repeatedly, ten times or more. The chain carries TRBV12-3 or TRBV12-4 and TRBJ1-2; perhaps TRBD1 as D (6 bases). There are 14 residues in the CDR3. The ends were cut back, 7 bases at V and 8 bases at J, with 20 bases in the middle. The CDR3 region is CASTPLLQGRGYTF. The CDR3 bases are TGTGCCAGCACACCCCTGTTACAGGGCCGGGGCTACACCTTC.

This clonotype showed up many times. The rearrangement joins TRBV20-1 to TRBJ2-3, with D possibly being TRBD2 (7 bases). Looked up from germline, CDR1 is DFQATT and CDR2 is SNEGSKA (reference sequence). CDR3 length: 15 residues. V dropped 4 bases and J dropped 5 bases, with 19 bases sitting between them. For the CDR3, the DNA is TGCAGTGCTAACGACGCGGGGGCGGTAGTAGATACGCAGTATTTT. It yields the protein CSANDAGAVVDTQYF.

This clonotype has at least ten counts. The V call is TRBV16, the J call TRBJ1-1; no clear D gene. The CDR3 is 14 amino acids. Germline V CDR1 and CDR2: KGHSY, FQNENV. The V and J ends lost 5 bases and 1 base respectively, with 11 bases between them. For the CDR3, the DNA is TGTGCCAGCAGCAATCGGGCAGCGAACACTGAAGCTTTCTTT. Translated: CASSNRAANTEAFF.

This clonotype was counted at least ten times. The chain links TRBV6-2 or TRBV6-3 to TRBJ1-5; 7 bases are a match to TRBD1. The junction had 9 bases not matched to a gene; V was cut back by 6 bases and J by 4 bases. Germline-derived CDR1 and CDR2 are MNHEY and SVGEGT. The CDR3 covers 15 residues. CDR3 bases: TGTGCCAGCAGAATCTTAGGGGGCCTGAATCAGCCCCAGCATTTT. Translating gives CASRILGGLNQPQHF.

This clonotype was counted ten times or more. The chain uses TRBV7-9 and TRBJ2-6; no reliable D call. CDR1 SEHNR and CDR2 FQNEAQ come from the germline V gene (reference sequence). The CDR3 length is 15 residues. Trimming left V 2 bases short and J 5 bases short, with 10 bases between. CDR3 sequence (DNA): TGTGCCAGCAGCTTAATGGGTGGGAGGGCCAACGTCCTGACTTTC. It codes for CASSLMGGRANVLTF.

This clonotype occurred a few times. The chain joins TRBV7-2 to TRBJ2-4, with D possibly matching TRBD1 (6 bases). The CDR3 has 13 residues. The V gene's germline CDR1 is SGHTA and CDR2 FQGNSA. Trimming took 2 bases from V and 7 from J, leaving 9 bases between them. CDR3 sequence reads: CASSLQGSNIQYF. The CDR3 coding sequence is TGTGCCAGCAGCTTACAGGGGTCGAACATTCAGTACTTC.

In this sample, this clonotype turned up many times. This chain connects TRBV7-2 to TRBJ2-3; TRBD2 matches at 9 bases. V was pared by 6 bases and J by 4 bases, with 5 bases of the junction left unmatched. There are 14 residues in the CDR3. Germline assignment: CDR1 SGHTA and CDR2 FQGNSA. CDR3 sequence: CASSNSGSADTQYF. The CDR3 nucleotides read TGTGCCAGCAGTAATAGCGGGAGTGCAGATACGCAGTATTTT.

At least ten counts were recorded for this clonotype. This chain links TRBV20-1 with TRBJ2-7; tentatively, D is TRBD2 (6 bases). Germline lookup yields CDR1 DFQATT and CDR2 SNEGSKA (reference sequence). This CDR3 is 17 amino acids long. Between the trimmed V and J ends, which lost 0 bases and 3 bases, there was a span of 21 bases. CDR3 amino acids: CSAREWGMKGDFYEQYF. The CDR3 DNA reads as TGCAGTGCTAGAGAATGGGGGATGAAAGGGGACTTCTACGAGCAGTACTTC.